These 10 T cell receptor beta chains originate from one sample sequenced in a study of blood T cell repertoires in COVID-19. This table comes from immunoSEQ multiplex PCR, and its TCRdb copy is limited to in-frame clones, with some not included. The table lists about 120,000 clones, about 85% of them singletons. Sequencing input: peripheral blood. The receptors were gathered from a human donor in a cohort sampled during active COVID-19.

The CDR3 nucleotides are TGTGCCAGCAGCCTGACCCCTGACAGGGTTAGAAGGATTAAGGCTGAAGCTTTCTTT. Translated, it gives CASSLTPDRVRRIKAEAFF. This sequence joins TRBV6-4 and TRBJ1-1; 7 bases match TRBD1. V lost 6 bases and J lost 6; bases outside the gene matches: 25. This CDR3 contains 19 residues. Germline V lookup: CDR1 MRHNA, CDR2 SNTAGT.

The gene calls are TRBV19 and TRBJ1-3; TRBD1 aligns across 7 bases. There are 16 residues in the CDR3. V was pared by 3 bases and J by 2 bases, with 7 bases of the junction left unmatched. Germline CDR1 and CDR2: LNHDA and SQIVND (reference sequence). This chain's CDR3 is CASSIRQGKTGNTIYF. Written as DNA, the CDR3 is TGTGCCAGTAGTATCCGACAGGGTAAAACTGGAAACACCATATATTTT. Full variable domain (outside the CDR3, taken from reference TRBV19 and TRBJ1-3): DGGITQSPKYLFRKEGQNVTLSCEQNLNHDAMYWYRQDPGQGLRLIYYSQIVNDFQKGDIAEGYSVSREKKESFPLTVTSAQKNPTAFYLCASSIRQGKTGNTIYFGEGSWLTVV.

The chain is built from TRBV5-1 and TRBJ1-5; D may be TRBD1 (6 bases). Germline loops: CDR1 SGHRS, CDR2 YFSETQ. The V end lost 0 bases, the J end lost 5 bases, and 15 bases lay between the germline ends. The CDR3 length is 16 residues. The CDR3: CASSLDMLEGDQPQHF. The CDR3 DNA follows: TGCGCCAGCAGCTTGGATATGTTAGAGGGGGATCAGCCCCAGCATTTT.

The chain couples TRBV13 to TRBJ1-2, with 9 bases fitting TRBD1. Looked up from germline, CDR1 is PRHDT and CDR2 is FYEKMQ (reference sequence). The CDR3 runs to 14 residues. J lost 2 bases, V lost 4 bases, and 2 bases had no gene match. CDR3 nucleotides: TGTGCCAGCAGCTCCGGACAGGGGAACTATGGCTACACCTTC. Its translation is CASSSGQGNYGYTF.

The chain is built from TRBV11-1 and TRBJ2-7; possibly TRBD2 for D (5 bases). Germline V gives CDR1 SGHAT, CDR2 FQDESV (reference sequence). The CDR3 spans 12 residues. The V end was cut by 2 bases, the J end by 4 bases, with 6 bases between. CDR3 sequence (DNA): TGTGCCAGCAGCTTAAGAGGGTACGAGCAGTACTTC. This codes for CASSLRGYEQYF.

V is TRBV5-1 and J is TRBJ2-7; a weak D match, TRBD2 (6 bases). With 4 bases removed from V and 4 bases from J, the gap between germline ends came to 12 bases. The CDR3 loop spans 13 amino acids. The germline CDR1 and CDR2 sequences are SGHRS and YFSETQ. The CDR3: CASSLGGRYEQYF. The CDR3 DNA reads TGCGCCAGCAGCCTCGGGGGTCGATACGAGCAGTACTTC.

The rearrangement links TRBV3-1 (or the pseudogene TRBV3-2) to TRBJ2-7, with 7 bases fitting TRBD1. The CDR3 is 14 residues long. V was pared by 4 bases and J by 3 bases, with 6 bases of the junction left unmatched. Germline CDR1 and CDR2: LGHDT and YNNKEL (reference sequence). As DNA, the CDR3 is TGTGCCAGCAGCCTCTACAGGGGCCGCTACGAGCAGTACTTC. Translating gives CASSLYRGRYEQYF.

The chain uses TRBV6-4 and TRBJ1-2, with 9 bases lining up with TRBD1. The germline V gene encodes CDR1 MRHNA and CDR2 SNTAGT. Trimming removed 6 bases from V and 2 bases from J; junction bases left unmatched: 1. The CDR3 loop spans 13 amino acids. CDR3 amino acids: CASRGTGNYGYTF. The CDR3, as DNA: TGTGCCAGCAGGGGGACAGGGAACTATGGCTACACCTTC.

This chain connects TRBV30 to TRBJ1-6; TRBD1 might be the D (6 bases). Germline V gene data show CDR1 as GTSNPN and CDR2 as SVGIG (reference sequence). This CDR3 region has 16 residues. V was shortened by 2 bases and J by 6 bases, with 17 bases between the two germline ends. In DNA form, the CDR3 reads TGTGCCTGGAGTCCCCGAGGGGGGGTCATTAATTCACCCCTCCACTTT. Protein sequence: CAWSPRGGVINSPLHF. Full variable domain (rest looked up from reference TRBV30 and TRBJ1-6): SQTIHQWPATLVQPVGSPLSLECTVEGTSNPNLYWYRQAAGRGLQLLFYSVGIGQISSEVPQNLSASRPQDRQFILSSKKLLLSDSGFYLCAWSPRGGVINSPLHFGNGTRLTVT.

The rearrangement links TRBV6-6 to TRBJ2-1, with 8 nucleotides matching TRBD2. Per the germline V gene, CDR1 is MNHNY and CDR2 is SVGAGI (reference sequence). This CDR3 region has 14 residues. The V segment lost 2 bases and the J segment 13 bases; nucleotides outside the gene matches: 10. CDR3 in DNA: TGTGCCAGCAGTTACCCGGCGGTAGCGGGAACCCAGTTCTTC. This sequence encodes CASSYPAVAGTQFF.